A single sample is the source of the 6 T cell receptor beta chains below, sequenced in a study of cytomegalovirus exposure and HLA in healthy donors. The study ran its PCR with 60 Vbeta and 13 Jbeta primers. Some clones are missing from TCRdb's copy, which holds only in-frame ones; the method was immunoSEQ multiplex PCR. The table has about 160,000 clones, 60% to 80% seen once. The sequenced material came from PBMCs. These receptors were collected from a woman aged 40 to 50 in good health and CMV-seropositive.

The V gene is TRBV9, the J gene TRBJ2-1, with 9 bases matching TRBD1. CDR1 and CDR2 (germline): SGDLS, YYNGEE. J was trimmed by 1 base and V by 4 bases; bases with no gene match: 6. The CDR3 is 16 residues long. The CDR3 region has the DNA TGTGCCAGCAGCACGGACAGGGGTCAATCCTACAATGAGCAGTTCTTC. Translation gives CASSTDRGQSYNEQFF. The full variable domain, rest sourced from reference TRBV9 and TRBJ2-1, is DSGVTQTPKHLITATGQRVTLRCSPRSGDLSVYWYQQSLDQGLQFLIQYYNGEERAKGNILERFSAQQFPDLHSELNLSSLELGDSALYFCASSTDRGQSYNEQFFGPGTRLTVL.

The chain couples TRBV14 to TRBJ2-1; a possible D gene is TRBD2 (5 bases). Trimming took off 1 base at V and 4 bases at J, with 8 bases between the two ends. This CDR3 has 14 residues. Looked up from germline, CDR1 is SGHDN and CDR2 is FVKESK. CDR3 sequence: CASSQVRDYNEQFF. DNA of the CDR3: TGTGCCAGCAGCCAAGTGAGGGATTACAATGAGCAGTTCTTC.

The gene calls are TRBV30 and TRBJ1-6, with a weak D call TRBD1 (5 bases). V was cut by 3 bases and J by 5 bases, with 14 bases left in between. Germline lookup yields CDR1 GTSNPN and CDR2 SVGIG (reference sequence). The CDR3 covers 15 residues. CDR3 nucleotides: TGTGCCTGGAGCCGCCAGGGAACTGATAATTCACCCCTCCACTTT. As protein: CAWSRQGTDNSPLHF.

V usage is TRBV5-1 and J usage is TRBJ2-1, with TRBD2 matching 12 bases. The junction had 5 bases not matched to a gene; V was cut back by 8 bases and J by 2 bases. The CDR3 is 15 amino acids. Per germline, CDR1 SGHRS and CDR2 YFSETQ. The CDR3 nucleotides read TGCGCCAGTAATCCTAGCGGGGGGGCCTACAATGAGCAGTTCTTC. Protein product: CASNPSGGAYNEQFF.

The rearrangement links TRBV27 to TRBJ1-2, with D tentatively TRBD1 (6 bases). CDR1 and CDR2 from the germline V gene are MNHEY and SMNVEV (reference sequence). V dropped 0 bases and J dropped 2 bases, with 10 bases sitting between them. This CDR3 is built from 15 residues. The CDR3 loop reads CASSLSRDTNYGYTF. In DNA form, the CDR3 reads TGTGCCAGCAGTTTATCTAGGGACACCAACTATGGCTACACCTTC.

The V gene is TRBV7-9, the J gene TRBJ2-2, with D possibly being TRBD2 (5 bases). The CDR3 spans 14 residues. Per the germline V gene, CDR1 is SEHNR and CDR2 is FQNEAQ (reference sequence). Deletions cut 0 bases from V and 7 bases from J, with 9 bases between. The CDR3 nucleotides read TGTGCCAGCAGCTTAGCGCAACGGGACGGGGAGCTGTTTTTT. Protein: CASSLAQRDGELFF. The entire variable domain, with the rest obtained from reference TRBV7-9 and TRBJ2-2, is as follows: DTGVSQNPRHKITKRGQNVTFRCDPISEHNRLYWYRQTLGQGPEFLTYFQNEAQLEKSRLLSDRFSAERPKGSFSTLEIQRTEQGDSAMYLCASSLAQRDGELFFGEGSRLTVL.